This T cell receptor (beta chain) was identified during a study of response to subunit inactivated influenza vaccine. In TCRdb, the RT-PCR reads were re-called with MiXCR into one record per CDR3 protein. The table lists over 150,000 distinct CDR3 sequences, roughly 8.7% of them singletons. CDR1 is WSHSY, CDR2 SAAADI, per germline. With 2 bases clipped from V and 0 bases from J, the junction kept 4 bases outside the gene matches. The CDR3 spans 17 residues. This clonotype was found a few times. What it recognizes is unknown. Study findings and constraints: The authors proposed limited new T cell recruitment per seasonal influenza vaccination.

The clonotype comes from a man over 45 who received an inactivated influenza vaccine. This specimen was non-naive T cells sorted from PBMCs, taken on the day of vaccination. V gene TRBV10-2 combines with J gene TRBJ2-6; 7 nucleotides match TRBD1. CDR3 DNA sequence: TGCGCCAGCAGTGAGAGACAGGGATACTCTGGGGCCAACGTCCTGACTTTC. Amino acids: CASSERQGYSGANVLTF.